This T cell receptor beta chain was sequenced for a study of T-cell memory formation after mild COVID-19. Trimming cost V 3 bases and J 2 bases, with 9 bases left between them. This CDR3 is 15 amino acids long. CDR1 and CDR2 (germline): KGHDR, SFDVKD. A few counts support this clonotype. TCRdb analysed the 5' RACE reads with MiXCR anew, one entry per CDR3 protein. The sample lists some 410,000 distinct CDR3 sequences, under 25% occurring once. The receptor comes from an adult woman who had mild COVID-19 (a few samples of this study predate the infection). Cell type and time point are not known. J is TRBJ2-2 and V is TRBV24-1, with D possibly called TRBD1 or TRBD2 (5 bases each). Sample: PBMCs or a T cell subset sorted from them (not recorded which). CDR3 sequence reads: CATSDPGLNTGELFF. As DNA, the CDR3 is TGTGCCACCAGTGATCCGGGGCTTAACACCGGGGAGCTGTTTTTT.